The 6 T cell receptor beta chains presented below share a single source sample, sequenced in a study of technical replicates of blood from several donors. Sequencing was performed with immunoSEQ multiplex PCR; in TCRdb, only in-frame clones are kept and a portion is missing. The sample holds over 65,000 clones, roughly 98% seen once. The material sequenced was T cells isolated from PBMCs. Receptors were obtained from a human donor in good health.

The gene calls are TRBV5-1 and TRBJ2-1; 8 nucleotides match TRBD1. The junction had 7 bases not matched to a gene; V was cut back by 7 bases and J by 7 bases. Looked up from germline, CDR1 is SGHRS and CDR2 is YFSETQ. The CDR3 length is 13 residues. The DNA for the CDR3 is TGCGCCAGCGGACAGGGATCGTTTAATGAGCAGTTCTTC. Its protein is CASGQGSFNEQFF.

V gene TRBV2 combines with J gene TRBJ1-6, with unresolved D. V shed 2 bases and J shed 8 bases, with 10 bases lying between them. CDR3 length: 14 residues. Looked up from germline, CDR1 is SNHLY and CDR2 is FYNNEI. The CDR3 sequence: CASSEIRRYSPLHF. As DNA, the CDR3 is TGTGCCAGCAGTGAAATTCGGCGGTATTCACCCCTCCACTTT.

The chain carries TRBV10-2 and TRBJ2-7; 10 bases line up with TRBD1. Germline V gene data show CDR1 as WSHSY and CDR2 as SAAADI. The CDR3 is 14 residues long. V shed 4 bases, J shed 3 bases, and the junction held 3 bases outside the gene matches. In DNA form, the CDR3 reads TGCGCCAGCAGTGGGGACAGGGGTATCTACGAGCAGTACTTC. Translation gives CASSGDRGIYEQYF.

This sequence joins TRBV7-6 and TRBJ2-7; the match to TRBD2 covers 7 bases. Germline V gene lookup returns CDR1 SGHVS and CDR2 FNYEAQ. V was pared by 5 bases and J by 2 bases, with 15 bases of the junction left unmatched. CDR3 length: 17 residues. The CDR3: CASSPRWASGTPYEQYF. CDR3 bases: TGTGCCAGCAGCCCACGATGGGCCAGCGGGACCCCCTACGAGCAGTACTTC. The variable domain in full, with the rest retrieved from reference TRBV7-6 and TRBJ2-7, is GAGVSQSPRYKVTKRGQDVALRCDPISGHVSLYWYRQALGQGPEFLTYFNYEAQQDKSGLPNDRFSAERPEGSISTLTIQRTEQRDSAMYRCASSPRWASGTPYEQYFGPGTRLTVT.

V gene TRBV6-5 combines with J gene TRBJ2-1; D remains ambiguous. The CDR3 spans 15 residues. With 4 bases removed from V and 3 bases from J, the gap between germline ends came to 13 bases. Germline-derived CDR1 and CDR2 are MNHEY and SVGAGI. CDR3: CASSSRGAIYNEQFF. The CDR3 DNA reads TGTGCCAGCAGTTCAAGAGGAGCCATCTACAATGAGCAGTTCTTC.

The rearrangement links TRBV7-6 to TRBJ1-5, with 10 positions matching TRBD1. Trimming took 4 bases from V and 0 from J; bases not matched to a gene: 6. The CDR3 spans 17 residues. Germline lookup yields CDR1 SGHVS and CDR2 FNYEAQ. CDR3 amino acids: CASSSGQGVFSNQPQHF. As DNA, the CDR3 is TGTGCCAGCAGCTCAGGACAGGGGGTTTTTAGCAATCAGCCCCAGCATTTT.